The clone carrying this T cell receptor (beta chain) occurred many times. Its antigen is still unknown. CDR1 is LGHDT and CDR2 is YNNKEL in the germline V gene (reference sequence). The V gene end was trimmed by 4 bases and the J gene end by 7 bases; junction bases not matched to a gene: 7. The CDR3 runs 14 residues. This sample was included in a study of T-cell memory formation after mild COVID-19. Study findings and constraints: Contracting clones, day 15 to 85, had balanced CD4/CD8, and later expanders favored CD4+.

In TCRdb, the 5' RACE reads were re-called with MiXCR into one record per CDR3 protein. The sample has about 410,000 distinct CDR3 sequences; roughly 18% are singletons. This receptor was obtained from a man between 18 and 29 years old who had mild COVID-19 (a few samples of this study predate the infection). Cell type and time point are not known. Sequencing used PBMCs or a T cell subset sorted from them (not recorded which). The chain links TRBV3-1 to TRBJ2-1; 7 bases agree with TRBD2. CDR3 bases: TGTGCCAGCAGCCCGAGGGAGGGTTTGAATGAGCAGTTCTTC. Residues: CASSPREGLNEQFF.